This T cell receptor beta chain was recovered during a study of T cell repertoires in aging, cancer and after chemotherapy. This CDR3 region has 15 residues. The germline V gene has CDR1 SGHNT and CDR2 YYREEE (reference sequence). V was clipped by 1 base and J by 2 bases; unmatched bases: 5. With regard to this clonotype: Its matching antigen is unknown.

A mixed TRB-A/B primer pool amplified rearranged TRB by multiplex touch-down PCR. TCRdb used MiXCR to reprocess the multiplex PCR reads, holding one entry per CDR3 protein. This table holds several thousand distinct CDR3 sequences, just under 25% found once. The template was genomic DNA from peripheral blood, not RNA. General study results and limits: Healthy donors lost TCR diversity with age mainly through richness, cancer patients through richness and evenness.

This receptor was taken from a human donor with a solid tumor. The sample consisted of blood. This chain connects TRBV5-4 to TRBJ1-1, with TRBD1 matching 7 bases. The CDR3: CASSLYDRANTEAFF. The CDR3 DNA sequence: TGTGCCAGCAGCTTGTACGACAGGGCTAACACTGAAGCTTTCTTT.